Below, 17 T cell receptor beta chains from the same sample are listed, as sequenced in a study of CD8+ T cells in alopecia areata. In each case, RNA was isolated and then reverse transcribed into cDNA as the sequencing template. Generated by immunoSEQ multiplex PCR, the TCRdb table keeps only in-frame clones and is missing some. The sample holds over 100,000 clones, approximately 54% seen once. The treatment is: oral pan-JAK inhibitor, 5-10 mg twice daily. Here the sequenced sample was CD8+ T cells sorted from blood, taken at week 24, from a patient treated with tofacitinib. The receptors come from a human donor with alopecia areata.

The rearrangement joins TRBV15 to TRBJ2-7; 9 nucleotides align to TRBD2. Per germline, CDR1 LNHNV and CDR2 YYDKDF (reference sequence). The CDR3 length is 14 residues. V gave up 8 bases and J gave up 3 bases; unmatched junction bases: 8. The CDR3 DNA is TGTGCCACCGGATCCCGACTAGCGGACTACGAGCAGTACTTC. Protein sequence: CATGSRLADYEQYF. The variable domain in full, completed from reference TRBV15 and TRBJ2-7, reads DAMVIQNPRYQVTQFGKPVTLSCSQTLNHNVMYWYQQKSSQAPKLLFHYYDKDFNNEADTPDNFQSRRPNTSFCFLDIRSPGLGDTAMYLCATGSRLADYEQYFGPGTRLTVT.

V and J are TRBV29-1 and TRBJ2-3, with no clear D. Germline V gene lookup returns CDR1 SQVTM and CDR2 ANQGSEA. This CDR3 spans 10 amino acids. The V end lost 8 bases, the J end lost 6 bases, and 9 bases lay between the germline ends. The CDR3 here is CSLLWDTQYF. The CDR3 region has the DNA TGCAGCCTTCTCTGGGATACGCAGTATTTT.

This rearrangement joins TRBV2 to TRBJ1-6, with D maybe TRBD1 (5 bases). The CDR3 totals 15 residues. V was shortened by 3 bases and J by 7 bases, with 13 bases between the two germline ends. The V gene's germline CDR1 is SNHLY and CDR2 FYNNEI. The CDR3: CASSDGGEGNSPLHF. The CDR3 DNA reads TGTGCCAGCAGTGATGGTGGGGAGGGGAATTCACCCCTCCACTTT.

This clone was counted a few times. The rearrangement joins TRBV6-5 to TRBJ2-1, with TRBD1 matching 9 bases. The ends lost 4 bases at V and 4 bases at J; junction bases unmatched: 5. The length of the CDR3 is 15 residues. Per the germline V gene, CDR1 is MNHEY and CDR2 is SVGAGI. The DNA for the CDR3 is TGTGCCAGCAGTTCTCCGGGACAGGGTTACAATGAGCAGTTCTTC. This translates into CASSSPGQGYNEQFF.

The chain couples TRBV4-2 to TRBJ1-1; tentative D call: TRBD1 (5 bases). Deletions cut 1 base from V and 1 base from J, with 10 bases between. This CDR3 region has 15 residues. Germline CDR1 and CDR2: LGHNA and YNFKEQ. The CDR3 nucleotides are TGTGCCAGCAGCCAAGCCGACAGCTGGAACACTGAAGCTTTCTTT. Its protein is CASSQADSWNTEAFF.

The V call is TRBV27, the J call TRBJ2-7; the match to TRBD1 covers 8 bases. Trimming took 5 bases from V and 5 from J; bases not matched to a gene: 11. The germline gives CDR1 MNHEY, CDR2 SMNVEV (reference sequence). There are 15 residues in the CDR3. DNA for the CDR3: TGTGCCAGCAGTATCCGTCAGGGGGCTTATGACGAGCAGTACTTC. Translation gives CASSIRQGAYDEQYF.

V and J are TRBV5-1 and TRBJ1-1; D not certain. The V end was cut by 0 bases, the J end by 0 bases, with 9 bases between. Per the germline V gene, CDR1 is SGHRS and CDR2 is YFSETQ. The CDR3 sequence is 15 residues long. In DNA, the CDR3 is TGCGCCAGCAGCTTGGGTCTCCGTGTGAACACTGAAGCTTTCTTT. This gives the protein CASSLGLRVNTEAFF. Based on the CDR3 plus reference TRBV5-1 and TRBJ1-1, the full variable domain is KAGVTQTPRYLIKTRGQQVTLSCSPISGHRSVSWYQQTPGQGLQFLFEYFSETQRNKGNFPGRFSGRQFSNSRSEMNVSTLELGDSALYLCASSLGLRVNTEAFFGQGTRLTVV.

This clone was found once. The rearrangement uses TRBV21-1 and TRBJ2-3; TRBD1, the table's D call, was not compared with the DNA. TRBV21-1 is designated a pseudogene. The CDR3 has 14 residues. The CDR3 DNA is TGTGCCAGCAGCGCCGACAGGGTCACAGATACGCAGTATTTT. Its protein product is CASSADRVTDTQYF.

The chain has TRBV4-1 and TRBJ1-2; 7 bases match TRBD1. Per the germline V gene, CDR1 is MGHRA and CDR2 is YSYEKL. V dropped 4 bases and J dropped 6; count of bases not matched to a gene: 14. This CDR3 contains 16 residues. Here the CDR3 DNA reads TGCGCCAGCAGCCCCCGGGACAGCGGTCGGGAGAATGGCTACACCTTC. Its translation is CASSPRDSGRENGYTF.

This clone was observed a few times. The chain combines TRBV5-1 with TRBJ2-7; TRBD1 matches at 9 bases. V shed 3 bases, J shed 1 base, and the junction held 5 bases outside the gene matches. This CDR3 has 15 amino acids. Germline lookup yields CDR1 SGHRS and CDR2 YFSETQ. Here the CDR3 DNA reads TGCGCCAGCAGCTGGGGGACAGGGACATCCTACGAGCAGTACTTC. Its protein product is CASSWGTGTSYEQYF.

The genes are TRBV9 and TRBJ2-7, with a possible D match to TRBD1 (5 bases). Deletions cut 4 bases from V and 0 bases from J, with 23 bases between. CDR1 is SGDLS, CDR2 YYNGEE, per germline. This CDR3 is 18 amino acids long. CDR3 sequence reads: CASSSKPTAPPFSYEQYF. Here the CDR3 DNA reads TGTGCCAGCAGCTCGAAACCGACAGCCCCACCTTTCTCCTACGAGCAGTACTTC.

This clone was observed a handful of times. The rearrangement uses TRBV9 and TRBJ1-2, with 11 nucleotides matching TRBD1. V lost 3 bases, J lost 8 bases, and 15 bases stayed unmatched. Germline V gene lookup returns CDR1 SGDLS and CDR2 YYNGEE. The CDR3 is made up of 17 amino acids. The CDR3 spells CASSGWTGGKEGVGYTF. CDR3 nucleotide sequence: TGTGCCAGCAGCGGCTGGACAGGGGGCAAGGAAGGAGTGGGCTACACCTTC.

The V gene is TRBV29-1, the J gene TRBJ1-2; unclear D gene. CDR1 and CDR2 (germline): SQVTM, ANQGSEA. The CDR3 spans 15 residues. V shed 5 bases and J shed 2 bases, with 18 bases lying between them. CDR3 sequence (DNA): TGCAGCGTTTTTCTTACCGAGACGGAGAACTATGGCTACACCTTC. Protein sequence: CSVFLTETENYGYTF.

CDR3 residues: CASTPGIAKNIQYF. CDR3 bases: TGTGCCAGCACCCCGGGCATAGCCAAAAACATTCAGTACTTC. This chain connects TRBV6-6 to TRBJ2-4; D is unresolved. Trimming left V 7 bases short and J 0 bases short, with 10 bases between. Germline CDR1 MNHNY, CDR2 SVGAGI (reference sequence). The CDR3 runs to 14 residues.

The rearrangement joins TRBV5-6 to TRBJ2-5; D not resolved. CDR1 SGHDT and CDR2 YYEEEE come from the germline V gene. The CDR3 consists of 13 residues. Trimming left V 4 bases short and J 3 bases short, with 10 bases between. The CDR3 region has the DNA TGTGCCAGCAGCCCCGAGGCAGAAGAGACCCAGTACTTC. This gives the protein CASSPEAEETQYF. The full variable domain, in which reference TRBV5-6 and TRBJ2-5 provide the parts outside the CDR3, is DAGVTQSPTHLIKTRGQQVTLRCSPKSGHDTVSWYQQALGQGPQFIFQYYEEEERQRGNFPDRFSGHQFPNYSSELNVNALLLGDSALYLCASSPEAEETQYFGPGTRLLVL.

The chain carries TRBV4-1 and TRBJ2-5; D is unclear. The V gene's germline CDR1 is MGHRA and CDR2 YSYEKL. This CDR3 has 14 residues. Deletions cut 1 base from V and 3 bases from J, with 9 bases between. The CDR3 region is CASSQAVGKETQYF. For the CDR3, the DNA is TGCGCCAGCAGCCAAGCCGTAGGGAAAGAGACCCAGTACTTC.

The V call is TRBV27, the J call TRBJ2-7, with D tentatively TRBD2 (5 bases). The germline gives CDR1 MNHEY, CDR2 SMNVEV (reference sequence). The ends were cut back, 6 bases at V and 1 base at J, with 13 bases in the middle. CDR3 length: 14 amino acids. CDR3 protein: CASRDRGGSYEQYF. The CDR3 region has the DNA TGTGCCAGCAGGGACCGTGGCGGGTCCTACGAGCAGTACTTC.